This TCR beta chain was sequenced for a study of shared clonotypes between healthy human individuals. The study, taken as a whole, reports: An effect of sequencing depth on clonotype sharing among donors was expected. A few donors shared about 5% of their naive CD4 clonotypes. Memory subsets generally showed smaller estimated richness than naive subsets did.

Comment on this clone: Its antigen is currently unknown.

Naive CD8 cells lacked CD45RO, underwent positive selection for CCR7 and left out terminally differentiated effector memory CD45RA+ cells. This CDR3 has 15 amino acids. CDR1 is SGDLS, CDR2 YYNGEE, per germline. V was cut by 0 bases and J by 3 bases, with 12 bases left in between. Method: immunoSEQ multiplex PCR; TCRdb's copy keeps in-frame clones and lacks some. The table records 1.5 million to 2.5 million clones, about 95% of them present only once. The chain combines TRBV9 with TRBJ1-2; a weak D match, TRBD1 (5 bases). Input material: naive CD8+ T cells sorted from blood. The sequence derives from a man between 18 and 35 years old in good health. CDR3 DNA sequence: TGTGCCAGCAGCGTAGCTAATGGGGCGGACTATGGCTACACCTTC. Translation gives CASSVANGADYGYTF.